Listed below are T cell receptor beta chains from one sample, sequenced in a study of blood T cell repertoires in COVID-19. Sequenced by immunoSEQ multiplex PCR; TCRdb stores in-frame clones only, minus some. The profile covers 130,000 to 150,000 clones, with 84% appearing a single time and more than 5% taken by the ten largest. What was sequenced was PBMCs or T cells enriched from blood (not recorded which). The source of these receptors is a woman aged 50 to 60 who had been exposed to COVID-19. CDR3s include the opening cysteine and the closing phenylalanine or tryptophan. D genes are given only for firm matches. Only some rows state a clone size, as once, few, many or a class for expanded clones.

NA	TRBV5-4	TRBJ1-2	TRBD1	TGTGCCAGCAGCTTGCGGACAGGAGGGGAAGGCTACACCTTC	CASSLRTGGEGYTF
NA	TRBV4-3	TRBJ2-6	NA	TGCGCCAGCAGCCAATATCAGGGTTCTGGGGCCAACGTCCTGACTTTC	CASSQYQGSGANVLTF
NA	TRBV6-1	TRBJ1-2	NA	TGTGCCAGCAGTGAGGGGGGGGCTAACTATGGCTACACCTTC	CASSEGGANYGYTF
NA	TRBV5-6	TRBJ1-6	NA	TGTGCCAGCAGCTTGCTTTCCGACACTGCCCAGTATAATTCACCCCTCCACTTT	CASSLLSDTAQYNSPLHF
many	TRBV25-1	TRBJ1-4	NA	TGTGCCAGCAGTGAACGGCGGACAACTAATGAAAAACTGTTTTTT	CASSERRTTNEKLFF
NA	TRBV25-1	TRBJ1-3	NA	TGTGCCAGCAGTCACCTTGTGAGCTCTGGAAACACCATATATTTT	CASSHLVSSGNTIYF
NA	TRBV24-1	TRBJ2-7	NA	TGTGCCACCGGTGGCAGGGGTTTATACGAGCAGTACTTC	CATGGRGLYEQYF
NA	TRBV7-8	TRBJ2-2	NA	TGTGCCAGCAGCTATAGCGTCGGGGAGCTGTTTTTT	CASSYSVGELFF
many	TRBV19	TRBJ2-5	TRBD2	TGTGCCAGTAGTATAGCCCTAGCGGGGGGGGAAAAGACCCAGTACTTC	CASSIALAGGEKTQYF
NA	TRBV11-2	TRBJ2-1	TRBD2	TGTGCCAGCAGCTTAGGTTCCTTGGCGGGAGGGCCGATGATGAATGAGCAGTTCTTC	CASSLGSLAGGPMMNEQFF